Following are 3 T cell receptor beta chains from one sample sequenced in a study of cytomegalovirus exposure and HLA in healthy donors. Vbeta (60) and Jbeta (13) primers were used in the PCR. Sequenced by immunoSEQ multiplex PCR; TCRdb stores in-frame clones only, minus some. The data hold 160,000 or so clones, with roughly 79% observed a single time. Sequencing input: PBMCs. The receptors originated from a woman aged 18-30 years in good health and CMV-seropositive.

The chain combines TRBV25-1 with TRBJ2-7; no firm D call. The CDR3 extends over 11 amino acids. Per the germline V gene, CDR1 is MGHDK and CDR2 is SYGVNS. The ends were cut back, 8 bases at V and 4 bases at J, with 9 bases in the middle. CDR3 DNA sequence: TGTGCCAGCTCCCATGTTTACGAGCAGTACTTC. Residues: CASSHVYEQYF.

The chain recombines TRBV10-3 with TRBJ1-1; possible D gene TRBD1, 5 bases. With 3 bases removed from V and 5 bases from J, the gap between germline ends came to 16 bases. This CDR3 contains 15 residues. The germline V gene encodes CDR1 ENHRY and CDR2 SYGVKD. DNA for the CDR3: TGTGCCATCAGTGATAGTGCGGGGCGGAAAACTGAAGCTTTCTTT. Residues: CAISDSAGRKTEAFF.

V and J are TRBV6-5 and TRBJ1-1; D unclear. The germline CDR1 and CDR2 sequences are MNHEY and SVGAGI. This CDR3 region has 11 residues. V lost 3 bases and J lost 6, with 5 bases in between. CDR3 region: CASSYAAEAFF. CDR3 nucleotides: TGTGCCAGCAGTTATGCAGCTGAAGCTTTCTTT.